These 17 T cell receptor beta chains were all obtained from the same sample, sequenced in a study of blood T cell repertoires in COVID-19. Libraries were prepared by immunoSEQ multiplex PCR; TCRdb keeps only in-frame clonotypes and omits some of them. The profile covers about 220,000 clones, with 84% appearing a single time and about 9% taken by the ten largest. The sequenced sample consisted of peripheral blood. Receptors originate from a man over 45 with active or convalescent COVID-19.

This chain links TRBV15 with TRBJ2-1, with 9 bases identical to TRBD2. V was pared by 0 bases and J by 0 bases, with 15 bases of the junction left unmatched. This CDR3 contains 21 residues. CDR1 is LNHNV, CDR2 YYDKDF, per germline (reference sequence). The CDR3 sequence is CATSREVGLGLAGTSYNEQFF. The CDR3, as DNA: TGTGCCACCAGCAGAGAAGTAGGTTTGGGGCTAGCGGGAACCTCCTACAATGAGCAGTTCTTC. Together with reference TRBV15 and TRBJ2-1, the CDR3 gives the full variable domain: DAMVIQNPRYQVTQFGKPVTLSCSQTLNHNVMYWYQQKSSQAPKLLFHYYDKDFNNEADTPDNFQSRRPNTSFCFLDIRSPGLGDTAMYLCATSREVGLGLAGTSYNEQFFGPGTRLTVL.

The chain employs TRBV11-3 and TRBJ2-2; TRBD2 matches 9 bases. There are 14 residues in the CDR3. Germline V lookup: CDR1 SGHNT, CDR2 YENEEA. The junction had 5 bases not matched to a gene; V was cut back by 5 bases and J by 7 bases. CDR3 DNA sequence: TGTGCCAGCAGCATGGGGACTAGCCTCGGGGAGCTGTTTTTT. It translates to CASSMGTSLGELFF.

This chain connects TRBV2 to TRBJ2-1; D gene unclear. V was cut by 6 bases and J by 4 bases, with 13 bases left in between. Looked up from germline, CDR1 is SNHLY and CDR2 is FYNNEI. This CDR3 has 14 amino acids. The CDR3 DNA reads TGTGCCAGCAGCGTTACAGTGCTTTACAATGAGCAGTTCTTC. It encodes CASSVTVLYNEQFF.

This clone was found once. The chain links TRBV4-1 to TRBJ2-7; 7 bases are shared with TRBD1. V gave up 4 bases and J gave up 5 bases; unmatched junction bases: 11. Per germline, CDR1 MGHRA and CDR2 YSYEKL. The CDR3 contains 15 residues. The CDR3 DNA reads TGCGCCAGCAGCCTAGGAGGACAGGTGGATGACGAGCAGTACTTC. Its protein is CASSLGGQVDDEQYF.

This chain uses TRBV2 with TRBJ2-7; 12 positions agree with TRBD2. Germline trimming cut 3 bases from V and 3 bases from J; bases unmatched to any gene: 6. This CDR3 is 16 amino acids long. Germline lookup yields CDR1 SNHLY and CDR2 FYNNEI. DNA of the CDR3: TGTGCCAGCAGTGAGCCTAGCGGGAGGGCCAGCTACGAGCAGTACTTC. It translates to CASSEPSGRASYEQYF.

The rearrangement links TRBV24-1 to TRBJ2-3; tentative D call: TRBD2 (6 bases). This CDR3 comprises 17 residues. The germline V gene encodes CDR1 KGHDR and CDR2 SFDVKD. Trimming left V 2 bases short and J 4 bases short, with 18 bases between. The DNA for the CDR3 is TGTGCCACCAGTGATTGGGTCGGAGGGACGGCTGCAGATACGCAGTATTTT. It codes for CATSDWVGGTAADTQYF.

V usage is TRBV6-6 and J usage is TRBJ2-6; TRBD1 is a possible D gene (5 bases). CDR1 MNHNY and CDR2 SVGAGI come from the germline V gene (reference sequence). The CDR3 consists of 14 residues. The germline V and J ends were trimmed by 7 bases and 4 bases, with 11 bases remaining between them. This chain's CDR3 is CASTWGPGANVLTF. CDR3 DNA sequence: TGTGCCAGCACTTGGGGCCCCGGGGCCAACGTCCTGACTTTC.

The chain couples TRBV19 to TRBJ2-5, with D possibly TRBD1 on 6 matching bases. The CDR3 length is 14 residues. Trimming took 6 bases from V and 5 from J, leaving 16 bases between them. CDR1 is LNHDA, CDR2 SQIVND, per germline (reference sequence). For the CDR3, the DNA is TGTGCCAGTAGCGTTACAGGGTTGGGCGAGACCCAGTACTTC. As protein: CASSVTGLGETQYF.

The rearrangement links TRBV5-1 to TRBJ2-1; 8 bases align to TRBD1. The junction had 10 bases not matched to a gene; V was cut back by 9 bases and J by 2 bases. The germline CDR1 and CDR2 sequences are SGHRS and YFSETQ. The CDR3 length is 15 residues. The CDR3 DNA reads TGCGCCACTAAGACAGGGGTCCTGACCTACAATGAGCAGTTCTTC. Protein product: CATKTGVLTYNEQFF.

The chain uses TRBV5-1 and TRBJ1-1, with D perhaps matching TRBD1 (6 bases). The CDR3 totals 14 residues. V lost 7 bases, J lost 1 base, and 14 bases lay in between. CDR1 SGHRS and CDR2 YFSETQ come from the germline V gene. This chain's CDR3 is CASFPGTPNTEAFF. The CDR3 DNA is TGCGCCAGCTTTCCCGGGACACCGAACACTGAAGCTTTCTTT. Full variable domain (rest looked up from reference TRBV5-1 and TRBJ1-1): KAGVTQTPRYLIKTRGQQVTLSCSPISGHRSVSWYQQTPGQGLQFLFEYFSETQRNKGNFPGRFSGRQFSNSRSEMNVSTLELGDSALYLCASFPGTPNTEAFFGQGTRLTVV.

V usage is TRBV5-8 and J usage is TRBJ2-5; D may be TRBD1 (6 bases). With 0 bases removed from V and 4 bases from J, the gap between germline ends came to 10 bases. CDR3 length: 14 amino acids. Per germline, CDR1 SGHTS and CDR2 YDEGEE. The CDR3 region is CASSLVQGTETQYF. In DNA form, the CDR3 reads TGTGCCAGCAGCTTGGTTCAGGGGACAGAGACCCAGTACTTC.

The V gene is TRBV7-2, the J gene TRBJ2-1; 10 nucleotides agree with TRBD2. The CDR3 contains 15 residues. Unmatched junction bases numbered 12, after V lost 3 bases and J lost 13 bases. Germline CDR1 and CDR2: SGHTA and FQGNSA. The CDR3 is CASSLLVGSGGQQFF. CDR3 DNA: TGTGCCAGCAGCTTGTTGGTAGGTAGCGGGGGGCAACAGTTCTTC.

The V gene is TRBV11-2, the J gene TRBJ2-7; 7 nucleotides match TRBD1. Germline lookup yields CDR1 SGHAT and CDR2 FQNNGV. Unmatched junction bases numbered 5, after V lost 3 bases and J lost 6 bases. This CDR3 has 13 amino acids. Written as DNA, the CDR3 is TGTGCCAGCAGCTTCACAGGGGAAGTCGAGCAGTACGTC. Translated: CASSFTGEVEQYV.

The chain employs TRBV11-2 and TRBJ2-1; D possibly corresponds to TRBD1 (5 bases). The CDR3 contains 12 residues. V shed 5 bases and J shed 6 bases, with 8 bases lying between them. Germline V gives CDR1 SGHAT, CDR2 FQNNGV. The CDR3 DNA is TGTGCCAGCAGCGGACAACTCAATGAGCAGTTCTTC. Residues: CASSGQLNEQFF. The full variable domain, in which reference TRBV11-2 and TRBJ2-1 provide the parts outside the CDR3, is EAGVAQSPRYKIIEKRQSVAFWCNPISGHATLYWYQQILGQGPKLLIQFQNNGVVDDSQLPKDRFSAERLKGVDSTLKIQPAKLEDSAVYLCASSGQLNEQFFGPGTRLTVL.

This chain connects TRBV6-5 to TRBJ2-6, with D tentatively TRBD1 (6 bases). The CDR3 length is 14 residues. The germline V gene has CDR1 MNHEY and CDR2 SVGAGI. The CDR3 loop is CATTQGSGANVLTF. The CDR3 DNA reads TGTGCTACCACACAGGGCTCTGGGGCCAACGTCCTGACTTTC.

V usage is TRBV11-2 and J usage is TRBJ2-7; 9 bases are shared with TRBD1. After removal of 3 bases from V and 1 base from J, the junction contained 1 base not matched to a gene. The CDR3 has 14 residues. From germline, CDR1 is SGHAT and CDR2 FQNNGV. The CDR3 DNA reads TGTGCCAGCAGCTTGGGGACAGGGTCCTACGAGCAGTACGTC. Its protein product is CASSLGTGSYEQYV.

This rearrangement joins TRBV19 to TRBJ1-5, with a tentative D call TRBD1 (5 bases). Between the trimmed V and J ends, which lost 1 base and 7 bases, there was a span of 14 bases. CDR1 LNHDA and CDR2 SQIVND come from the germline V gene (reference sequence). The CDR3 spans 15 residues. Written as DNA, the CDR3 is TGTGCCAGTAGTATAGGGAGTAGCAGGGCGCAGCCCCAGCATTTT. Amino acid sequence: CASSIGSSRAQPQHF.